Here is one TCR beta chain with its context. The CDR3 is 13 residues long. Germline CDR1 SGHRS, CDR2 YFSETQ. V dropped 3 bases and J dropped 11; count of bases not matched to a gene: 10. This record belongs to a study of T-cell memory formation after mild COVID-19. UMIs and sample barcodes were carried by the TCR alpha and TCR beta cDNA libraries that 5'RACE produced using constant-segment primers. Using its own MiXCR run on the 5' RACE reads, TCRdb lists one record per CDR3 protein. The data hold hundreds of thousands of distinct CDR3 sequences, with roughly 13% observed a single time. Sequenced material: PBMCs or a T cell subset sorted from them (not recorded which). The clonotype originates from a man younger than 35 who had mild COVID-19 (a few samples of this study predate the infection). Cell type and time point are not known. The chain joins TRBV5-1 to TRBJ1-1; 7 bases agree with TRBD1. CDR3 DNA: TGCGCCAGCAGCTCAGTACAGGGGAAGGTTGCTTTCTTT. Translation: CASSSVQGKVAFF.